The next 13 T cell receptor beta chains were all read from a single sample in a study of blood T cells in healthy people across ages. Sample-barcoded 5' priming and a J-beta primer mix drove a second PCR of 7 to 11 cycles. One entry per CDR3 protein, called by TCRdb with MiXCR from the 5' RACE reads. Counted here are 600,000 to 1,000,000 distinct CDR3 sequences, just under 25% occurring once; the ten biggest clones make up 3% to 4%. The sample was also reused in another study, on T cells of mothers and their children.

The sequenced sample consisted of blood. These receptors originate from a boy aged 10-17 years in good health.

The J gene is TRBJ2-7, the V gene TRBV29-1, with a weak D call TRBD2 (6 bases). Trimming took off 0 bases at V and 7 bases at J, with 16 bases between the two ends. CDR3 length: 14 amino acids. Looked up from germline, CDR1 is SQVTM and CDR2 is ANQGSEA. The CDR3 DNA sequence: TGCAGCGTTGAAGATTTTCGGGACTCGGGGGAGCAGTACTTC. Its protein product is CSVEDFRDSGEQYF.

This clonotype was detected only a few times. The chain is built from TRBV19 and TRBJ2-5; 10 bases are shared with TRBD2. J was trimmed by 5 bases and V by 6 bases; bases with no gene match: 12. The CDR3 totals 16 residues. Germline CDR1 reads LNHDA; CDR2 reads SQIVND (reference sequence). CDR3 DNA: TGTGCCAGTAGCGCTAGCGGGAGAACTCCCCTCGAGACCCAGTACTTC. The encoded protein is CASSASGRTPLETQYF. Full variable domain (missing parts from reference TRBV19 and TRBJ2-5): DGGITQSPKYLFRKEGQNVTLSCEQNLNHDAMYWYRQDPGQGLRLIYYSQIVNDFQKGDIAEGYSVSREKKESFPLTVTSAQKNPTAFYLCASSASGRTPLETQYFGPGTRLLVL.

The rearrangement uses TRBV5-1 and TRBJ1-2; possible D gene TRBD1, 5 bases. Between the trimmed V and J ends, which lost 5 bases and 8 bases, there was a span of 19 bases. Germline assignment: CDR1 SGHRS and CDR2 YFSETQ. This CDR3 is 14 amino acids long. In nucleotides, the CDR3 is TGCGCCAGCAGACACGAGGCAGGGAGTTTCGGCTACACCTTC. Its translation: CASRHEAGSFGYTF.

The V gene is TRBV12-5, the J gene TRBJ1-2; D unclear. The germline gives CDR1 LGHNT, CDR2 FRNRAP. This CDR3 spans 11 amino acids. V shed 6 bases and J shed 10 bases, with 12 bases lying between them. The CDR3 is CASGHVTDYTF. Written as DNA, the CDR3 is TGTGCTAGTGGCCACGTAACGGACTACACCTTC. The complete variable domain, with remaining parts taken from reference TRBV12-5 and TRBJ1-2, reads DARVTQTPRHKVTEMGQEVTMRCQPILGHNTVFWYRQTMMQGLELLAYFRNRAPLDDSGMPKDRFSAEMPDATLATLKIQPSEPRDSAVYFCASGHVTDYTFGSGTRLTVV.

The gene calls are TRBV4-1 and TRBJ2-1; 8 positions agree with TRBD2. V lost 6 bases, J lost 7 bases, and 5 bases stayed unmatched. The CDR3 runs to 13 residues. In germline, CDR1 is MGHRA, CDR2 YSYEKL. In DNA, the CDR3 is TGCGCCAGCAGGCCCCGGGGGGGGAATGAGCAGTTCTTC. Amino acids: CASRPRGGNEQFF.

This clonotype was detected only a few times. The chain joins TRBV3-1 to TRBJ1-1; D ambiguous. The CDR3 spans 13 residues. CDR1 and CDR2 (germline): LGHDT, YNNKEL (reference sequence). V was trimmed by 3 bases and J by 0 bases, leaving 5 bases between them. As DNA, the CDR3 is TGTGCCAGCAGCCATAGCTTGAACACTGAAGCTTTCTTT. Its translation is CASSHSLNTEAFF. Full variable domain (remainder filled in from reference TRBV3-1 and TRBJ1-1): DTAVSQTPKYLVTQMGNDKSIKCEQNLGHDTMYWYKQDSKKFLKIMFSYNNKELIINETVPNRFSPKSPDKAHLNLHINSLELGDSAVYFCASSHSLNTEAFFGQGTRLTVV.

This clonotype was detected only once. The chain employs TRBV11-2 and TRBJ1-4; D unresolved. The V gene lost 5 bases and the J gene lost 1 base, with 11 bases spanning the gap. The CDR3 is made up of 15 amino acids. Germline CDR1 reads SGHAT; CDR2 reads FQNNGV. This CDR3 reads CASSNIMGTNEKLFF. The DNA for the CDR3 is TGTGCCAGCAGCAATATCATGGGAACTAATGAAAAACTGTTTTTT.

In this sample, this clonotype turned up a few times. This sequence joins TRBV2 and TRBJ2-5, with D perhaps TRBD1 (5 bases). V lost 8 bases and J lost 5, with 12 bases in between. This CDR3 comprises 12 residues. Per germline, CDR1 SNHLY and CDR2 FYNNEI. The CDR3 nucleotides are TGTGCCAGCGGGGCAGCCAAGGAGACCCAGTACTTC. Protein sequence: CASGAAKETQYF.

The rearrangement uses TRBV3-1 and TRBJ2-7; the D is unclear. V gave up 2 bases and J gave up 2 bases, with 10 bases separating them. This CDR3 region has 14 residues. CDR1 is LGHDT, CDR2 YNNKEL, per germline (reference sequence). CDR3 DNA sequence: TGTGCCAGCAGCCAAACGTGGGGTCCCTACGAGCAGTACTTC. This translates into CASSQTWGPYEQYF.

This clonotype showed up just a few times. The chain combines TRBV5-1 with TRBJ1-1, with D possibly being TRBD1 (5 bases). Germline V CDR1 and CDR2: SGHRS, YFSETQ. Trimming pared 5 bases from V and 4 bases from J, leaving 15 bases between. This CDR3 spans 14 amino acids. CDR3 region: CASSFSPQGTEAFF. CDR3 nucleotide sequence: TGCGCCAGCAGTTTTAGCCCCCAGGGCACTGAAGCTTTCTTT.

The chain carries TRBV12-3 or TRBV12-4 and TRBJ1-4; possibly TRBD1 for D (5 bases). Deletions cut 7 bases from V and 15 bases from J, with 21 bases between. The CDR3 is 13 residues long. This CDR3 reads CASTILPSPGVFF. CDR3 nucleotide sequence: TGTGCCAGCACCATTCTCCCTTCGCCGGGGGTGTTTTTT.

The chain is built from TRBV7-2 and TRBJ2-7, with TRBD1 matching over 8 bases. Losses at the gene ends were 3 bases for V and 6 bases for J; bases not matched to a gene: 10. This CDR3 has 15 residues. CDR1 and CDR2 from the germline V gene are SGHTA and FQGNSA. This CDR3 is CASSFQQGAGGEQYF. The CDR3 nucleotides are TGTGCCAGCAGCTTTCAGCAGGGGGCAGGGGGCGAGCAGTACTTC.

This clonotype has a handful of counts. The chain carries TRBV12-3 or TRBV12-4 and TRBJ1-5; 8 bases are a match to TRBD1. There are 19 residues in the CDR3. V shed 4 bases and J 1 base; nucleotides not matched to a gene: 15. CDR3 in amino acids: CASSWVAGGVGKSNQPQHF. CDR3 in DNA: TGTGCCAGCAGTTGGGTTGCAGGGGGCGTAGGTAAGAGCAATCAGCCCCAGCATTTT.